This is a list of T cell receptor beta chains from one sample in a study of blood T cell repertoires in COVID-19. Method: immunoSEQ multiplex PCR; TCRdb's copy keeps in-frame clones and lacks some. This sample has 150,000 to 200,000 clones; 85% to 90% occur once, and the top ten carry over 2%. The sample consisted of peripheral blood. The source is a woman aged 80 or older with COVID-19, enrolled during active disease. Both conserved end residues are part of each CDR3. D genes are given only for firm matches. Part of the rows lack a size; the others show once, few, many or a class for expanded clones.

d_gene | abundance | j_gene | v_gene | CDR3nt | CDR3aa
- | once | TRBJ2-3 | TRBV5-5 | TGTGCCAGCAGCTTTTTGCCTGCCTACGGCACAGATACGCAGTATTTT | CASSFLPAYGTDTQYF
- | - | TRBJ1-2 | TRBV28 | TGTGCCAGCAGTTTATATTCGGGGAAACTTGGCTACACCTTC | CASSLYSGKLGYTF
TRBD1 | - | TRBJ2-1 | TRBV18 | TGTGCCAGCTCACCACTCCGGACAGGGTATTACGATGAGCAGTTCTTC | CASSPLRTGYYDEQFF
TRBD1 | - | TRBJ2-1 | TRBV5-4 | TGTGCCAGCAGCTTGGGACAGGGCAATGAGCAGTTCTTC | CASSLGQGNEQFF
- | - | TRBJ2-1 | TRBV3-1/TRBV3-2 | TGTGCCAGCAGCCGGGATCCGGGACTCTCCAATGAGCAGTTCTTC | CASSRDPGLSNEQFF
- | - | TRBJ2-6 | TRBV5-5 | TGTGCCAGCAGTTTGAGTTCCACATCTCCCCCTGGGGCCAACGTCCTGACTTTC | CASSLSSTSPPGANVLTF
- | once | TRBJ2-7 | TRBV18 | TGTGCCAGCTCGTCCAGCTCCTACGAGCAGTACTTC | CASSSSSYEQYF
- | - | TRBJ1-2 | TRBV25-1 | TGTGCCAGCAGTAACCAGGGGAACTATGGCTACACCTTC | CASSNQGNYGYTF
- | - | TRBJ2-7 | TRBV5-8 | TGTGCCAGCAGCAGCAACAGGGAGGGCTACGAGCAGTACTTC | CASSSNREGYEQYF
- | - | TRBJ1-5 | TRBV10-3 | TGTGCCATCAGTGAGTCTACGGGGTTAGGTCAGCCCCAGCATTTT | CAISESTGLGQPQHF
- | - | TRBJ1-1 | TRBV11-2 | TGTGCCAGCAGCTTATATATCACTGAAGCTTTCTTT | CASSLYITEAFF
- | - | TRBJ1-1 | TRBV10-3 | TGTGCCATCAGTGACGGGAACACTGAAGCTTTCTTT | CAISDGNTEAFF
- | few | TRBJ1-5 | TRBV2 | TGTGCCAGCAGTCGGGGGGGCGGAGGCAATCAGCCCCAGCATTTT | CASSRGGGGNQPQHF
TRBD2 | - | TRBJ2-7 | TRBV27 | TGTGCCAGCAGTGCTCCCGGGACTAGCGTTTACGAGCAGTACTTC | CASSAPGTSVYEQYF
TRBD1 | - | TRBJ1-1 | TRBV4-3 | TGCGCCAGCAGCCGGCTTCGGGACAGGGAAGCTTTCTTT | CASSRLRDREAFF
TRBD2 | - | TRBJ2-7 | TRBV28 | TGTGCCAGCAGTTTGGTTAGCGGGAGTCGCGAGCAGTACTTC | CASSLVSGSREQYF
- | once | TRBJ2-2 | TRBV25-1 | TGTGCCAGCAGTGAATATACGGGTGTCTACACCGGGGAGCTGTTTTTT | CASSEYTGVYTGELFF
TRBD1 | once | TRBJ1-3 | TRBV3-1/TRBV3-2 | TGTGCCAGCAGCCTCACAGGGGGACTCGGAAACACCATATATTTT | CASSLTGGLGNTIYF
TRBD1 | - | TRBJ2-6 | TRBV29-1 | TGCAGCGCCGCGACAGGGGGCGGGTCTGGGGCCAACGTCCTGACTTTC | CSAATGGGSGANVLTF
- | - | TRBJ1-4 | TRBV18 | TGTGCCAGCTCACCAGGCCCTCCGACTAATGAAAAACTGTTTTTT | CASSPGPPTNEKLFF
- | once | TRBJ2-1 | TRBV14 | TGTGCCAGCAGCCCGGGCGGGTGGGTCTACAATGAGCAGTTCTTC | CASSPGGWVYNEQFF
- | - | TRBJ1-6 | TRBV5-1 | TGCGCCAGCAGCTTGGCCGGTCGGTCACCCCTCCACTTT | CASSLAGRSPLHF
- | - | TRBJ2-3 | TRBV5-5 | TGTGCCAGCAGCTTGCGTAGACAGAACACAGATACGCAGTATTTT | CASSLRRQNTDTQYF
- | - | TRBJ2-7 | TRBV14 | TGTGCCAGCAGCCAAAATCTTCCCTACGAGCAGTACTTC | CASSQNLPYEQYF
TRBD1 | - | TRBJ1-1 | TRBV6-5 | TGTGCCAGCAGTCCTAGGGGGCAAACTGGAACTGAAGCTTTCTTT | CASSPRGQTGTEAFF
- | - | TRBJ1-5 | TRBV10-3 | TGTGCCATCAGTGATGGGACACCTAGCAATCAGCCCCAGCATTTT | CAISDGTPSNQPQHF
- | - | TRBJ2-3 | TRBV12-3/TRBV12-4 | TGTGCCAGCAGTTTTCTAGAGAGCGATACGCAGTATTTT | CASSFLESDTQYF
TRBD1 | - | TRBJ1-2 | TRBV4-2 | TGTGCCAGCAGCCCCGAGGGACAGGGTAACTATGGCTACACCTTC | CASSPEGQGNYGYTF
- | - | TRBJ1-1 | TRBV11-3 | TGTGCCAGCAGCTTAGGTTCGGGAAATGAAGCTTTCTTT | CASSLGSGNEAFF
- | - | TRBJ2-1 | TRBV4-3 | TGCGCCAGCAGCCTAGTCGGCGGCAATGAGCAGTTCTTC | CASSLVGGNEQFF
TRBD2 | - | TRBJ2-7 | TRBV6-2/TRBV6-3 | TGTGCCAGCAGTTGGGTAGCGGGAGGCTCCTACGAGCAGTACTTC | CASSWVAGGSYEQYF
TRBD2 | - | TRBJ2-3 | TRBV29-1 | TGCAGCGTTGGCGGGAGAGGAGATACGCAGTATTTT | CSVGGRGDTQYF
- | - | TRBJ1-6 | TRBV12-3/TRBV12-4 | TGTGCCAGCAGTCAGGGCTCACCCCTCCACTTT | CASSQGSPLHF
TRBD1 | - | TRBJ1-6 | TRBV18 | TGTGCCAGCTCACCAACCGGGACAGTGGTGTCACCCCTCCACTTT | CASSPTGTVVSPLHF
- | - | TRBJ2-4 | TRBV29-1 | TGCAGCGTTGAAGAAGGGGTGGTGGACATTCAGTACTTC | CSVEEGVVDIQYF
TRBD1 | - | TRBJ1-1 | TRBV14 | TGTGCCAGCAGCCCCGGGACAGGAGTTAGAACTGAAGCTTTCTTT | CASSPGTGVRTEAFF
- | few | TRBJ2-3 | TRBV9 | TGTGCCAGCAGCGCCGGTCAAGCTACCTCCACAGATACGCAGTATTTT | CASSAGQATSTDTQYF
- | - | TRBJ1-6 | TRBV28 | TGTGCCAACGGGGTGAATAATTCACCCCTCCACTTT | CANGVNNSPLHF
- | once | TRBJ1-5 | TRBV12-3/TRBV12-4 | TGTGCCAGTGGGGAGGGAAATCAGCCCCAGCATTTT | CASGEGNQPQHF
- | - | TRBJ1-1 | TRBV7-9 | TGTGCCAGCAGCTTACCACCGACAGAAGAAGCTTTCTTT | CASSLPPTEEAFF
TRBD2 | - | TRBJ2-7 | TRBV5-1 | TGCGCCAGCAGCTTGAGGACTAGTAGCGACGAGCAGTACTTC | CASSLRTSSDEQYF
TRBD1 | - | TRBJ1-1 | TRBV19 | TGTGCCAGTAGTATTGGTGCGGGCGACAGGGTGAACACTGAAGCTTTCTTT | CASSIGAGDRVNTEAFF
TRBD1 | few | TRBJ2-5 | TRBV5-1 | TGCGCCAGCAGCTTAGGTGGGACAGGTCTAGAGACCCAGTACTTC | CASSLGGTGLETQYF
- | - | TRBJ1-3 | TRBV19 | TGTGCCAGTAGTCCGACAGAGCACTCTGGAAACACCATATATTTT | CASSPTEHSGNTIYF
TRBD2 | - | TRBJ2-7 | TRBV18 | TGTGCCAGCTCACCACAGGGGCCCCTGGCGGGAGGCGAGCAGTACTTC | CASSPQGPLAGGEQYF
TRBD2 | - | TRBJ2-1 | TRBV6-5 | TGTGCCAGCAGCTGGGGACTAGCGGGAATTAATGAGCAGTTCTTC | CASSWGLAGINEQFF
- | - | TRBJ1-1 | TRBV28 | TGTGCCAGCTATAGCAGGGACACTGAAGCTTTCTTT | CASYSRDTEAFF
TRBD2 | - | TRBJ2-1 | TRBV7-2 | TGTGCCAGCAGCTTAGGCGGGAGGGAGGAGTTCTTC | CASSLGGREEFF
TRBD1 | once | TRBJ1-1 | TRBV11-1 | TGTGCCAGCAGCTTAAGACTGACAGGGCCAACTGAAGCTTTCTTT | CASSLRLTGPTEAFF
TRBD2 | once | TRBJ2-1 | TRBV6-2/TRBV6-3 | TGTGCCAGCAGCCATCCTGGGAGGGGTGAGCAGTTCTTC | CASSHPGRGEQFF
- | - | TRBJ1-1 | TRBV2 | TGTGCCAGCAGTGAAAAGAGTAGATCTCCTGAAGCTTTCTTT | CASSEKSRSPEAFF